A single sample is the source of the 3 T cell receptor beta chains below, sequenced in a study of regulatory T cells in long-lasting Graves disease. The time point: persistent/refractory GD, antithyroid drugs over 5 years with positive TRAb. From PBMCs, RNA was extracted and then used to make the TCR library. Library construction for TCR beta used iRepertoire HTBI primers and Arm-PCR of CDR3 regions. TCRdb reprocessed the multiplex PCR reads with MiXCR, giving one entry per CDR3 protein. The sample includes around 500,000 distinct CDR3 sequences, roughly 20% of them seen just once. The sequencing here drew on peripheral blood mononuclear cells (PBMCs), taken when the disease was refractory, from a patient treated with antithyroid drugs. The origin of the receptors is a female donor with Graves disease.

The V call is TRBV7-9, the J call TRBJ2-7; 7 nucleotides match TRBD1. This CDR3 contains 14 residues. Germline CDR1 and CDR2: SEHNR and FQNEAQ (reference sequence). The V and J ends lost 7 bases and 0 bases, in that order; junction bases with no gene match: 6. CDR3 nucleotides: TGTGCCAGCAACCCGGACAGGAGCTCCTACGAGCAGTACTTC. Protein: CASNPDRSSYEQYF.

This clonotype was detected many times. This chain connects TRBV18 to TRBJ2-7; maybe TRBD1 (6 bases). Per the germline V gene, CDR1 is KGHSH and CDR2 is LQKENI. V was trimmed by 2 bases and J by 3 bases, leaving 11 bases between them. CDR3 length: 14 residues. CDR3 in amino acids: CASSPKQGHYEQYF. DNA for the CDR3: TGTGCCAGCTCACCAAAACAGGGACACTACGAGCAGTACTTC.

In its sample, this clonotype was seen many times. The CDR3 nucleotides are TGTGCCAGCAGTTATGACAGGGACTATGGCTACACCTTC. The encoded protein is CASSYDRDYGYTF. The gene calls are TRBV6-5 and TRBJ1-2, with 7 bases lining up with TRBD1. This CDR3 comprises 13 residues. After removal of 3 bases from V and 3 bases from J, the junction contained 1 base not matched to a gene. CDR1 is MNHEY and CDR2 is SVGAGI in the germline V gene.